The 27 T cell receptor beta chains listed next were all sequenced from one sample in a study of cytomegalovirus exposure and HLA in healthy donors. PCR primers comprised 60 Vbeta and 13 Jbeta primers. The data were produced by immunoSEQ multiplex PCR, yet TCRdb's version contains in-frame clones alone and is incomplete. In the table there are roughly 130,000 clones, approximately 80% of which are singletons. Material for sequencing was PBMCs. These receptors were collected from a man under 40 in good health and CMV-seronegative.

The V call is TRBV27, the J call TRBJ2-7; 7 bases align to TRBD1. V lost 1 base, J lost 0 bases, and 6 bases stayed unmatched. Per germline, CDR1 MNHEY and CDR2 SMNVEV (reference sequence). The CDR3 totals 16 residues. The CDR3 DNA reads TGTGCCAGCAGTTTATATGGGACAGCGAACTCCTACGAGCAGTACTTC. Protein: CASSLYGTANSYEQYF.

The rearrangement uses TRBV7-2 and TRBJ2-2, with D possibly being TRBD1 (5 bases). The V and J ends lost 5 bases and 7 bases respectively, with 23 bases between them. CDR3 length equals 17 residues. Germline assignment: CDR1 SGHTA and CDR2 FQGNSA. CDR3 sequence reads: CASSLRRNPGSHGELFF. The CDR3 DNA reads TGTGCCAGCAGCCTACGAAGGAACCCAGGGTCCCACGGGGAGCTGTTTTTT.

The J gene is TRBJ2-7, the V gene TRBV19; D might be TRBD1 (5 bases). There are 11 residues in the CDR3. Trimming left V 5 bases short and J 5 bases short, with 7 bases between. Germline-derived CDR1 and CDR2 are LNHDA and SQIVND (reference sequence). The CDR3 DNA follows: TGTGCCAGTAGTGCCAGGGACGAGCAGTACTTC. Residues: CASSARDEQYF. The variable domain in full, completed from reference TRBV19 and TRBJ2-7, reads DGGITQSPKYLFRKEGQNVTLSCEQNLNHDAMYWYRQDPGQGLRLIYYSQIVNDFQKGDIAEGYSVSREKKESFPLTVTSAQKNPTAFYLCASSARDEQYFGPGTRLTVT.

The chain is built from TRBV4-1 and TRBJ2-7; 7 bases agree with TRBD1. After removal of 3 bases from V and 3 bases from J, the junction contained 8 bases not matched to a gene. The CDR3 runs 15 residues. Germline CDR1 and CDR2: MGHRA and YSYEKL. CDR3 in DNA: TGCGCCAGCAGCCAGACCACCCGGACAGGCTACGAGCAGTACTTC. Translation gives CASSQTTRTGYEQYF.

This chain joins TRBV5-1 and TRBJ2-2; 11 bases are a match to TRBD2. The CDR3 runs to 18 residues. Germline loops: CDR1 SGHRS, CDR2 YFSETQ. The V and J ends lost 1 base and 1 base, in that order; junction bases with no gene match: 6. The CDR3 protein is CASSLMSGTSGNTGELFF. In nucleotides, the CDR3 is TGCGCCAGCAGCTTGATGTCAGGGACTAGCGGGAACACCGGGGAGCTGTTTTTT.

CDR3: CASSGLGQGTEKLFF. Here the CDR3 DNA reads TGTGCCAGCAGTGGACTGGGACAGGGAACCGAAAAACTGTTTTTT. This sequence joins TRBV6-1 and TRBJ1-4, with TRBD1 matching over 9 bases. The ends lost 4 bases at V and 8 bases at J; junction bases unmatched: 8. From germline, CDR1 is MNHNS and CDR2 SASEGT. The CDR3 has 15 amino acids.

V and J are TRBV5-6 and TRBJ2-3; TRBD1 aligns across 9 bases. This CDR3 has 16 residues. The germline CDR1 and CDR2 sequences are SGHDT and YYEEEE. V gave up 0 bases and J gave up 0 bases; unmatched junction bases: 2. The CDR3 spells CASSLGGQGSTDTQYF. CDR3 nucleotide sequence: TGTGCCAGCAGCTTGGGGGGACAGGGCAGCACAGATACGCAGTATTTT.

CDR3 bases: TGTGCCAGCAGTTATTCGCTGGGCAATTACAATGAGCAGTTCTTC. Protein product: CASSYSLGNYNEQFF. V usage is TRBV6-6 and J usage is TRBJ2-1; D not resolved. This CDR3 is 15 amino acids long. The germline V and J ends were trimmed by 3 bases and 4 bases, with 13 bases remaining between them. CDR1 and CDR2 from the germline V gene are MNHNY and SVGAGI (reference sequence).

The chain couples TRBV25-1 to TRBJ2-5; D is perhaps TRBD2 (6 bases). Germline V gene lookup returns CDR1 MGHDK and CDR2 SYGVNS. V was cut by 1 base and J by 5 bases, with 14 bases left in between. The CDR3 extends over 15 amino acids. CDR3 residues: CASSEWEAGRETQYF. The DNA for the CDR3 is TGTGCCAGCAGTGAATGGGAGGCAGGGAGGGAGACCCAGTACTTC.

J is TRBJ2-7 and V is TRBV12-5, with D perhaps matching TRBD2 (5 bases). The CDR3 spans 13 residues. V was shortened by 0 bases and J by 6 bases, with 9 bases between the two germline ends. Germline-derived CDR1 and CDR2 are LGHNT and FRNRAP. The CDR3 coding sequence is TGTGCTAGTGGTTTGGTCGGCGGGCCCGAGCAGTACTTC. Protein: CASGLVGGPEQYF.

J is TRBJ2-2 and V is TRBV27, with 9 bases matching TRBD2. This CDR3 has 15 residues. V lost 4 bases and J lost 4; bases outside the gene matches: 4. Germline CDR1 is MNHEY and CDR2 is SMNVEV (reference sequence). The CDR3 spells CASSSVAGATGELFF. The DNA for the CDR3 is TGTGCCAGCAGTTCCGTAGCGGGAGCCACCGGGGAGCTGTTTTTT.

The rearrangement joins TRBV5-1 to TRBJ1-2; 9 positions agree with TRBD1. With 5 bases clipped from V and 6 bases from J, the junction kept 11 bases outside the gene matches. The CDR3 is 15 residues long. Germline CDR1 and CDR2: SGHRS and YFSETQ. The CDR3 sequence is CASRQPQGAMDGYTF. CDR3 coding DNA: TGCGCCAGCAGACAACCACAGGGGGCTATGGATGGCTACACCTTC.

V and J are TRBV28 and TRBJ2-5; 7 bases are shared with TRBD2. J lost 4 bases, V lost 10 bases, and 3 bases had no gene match. CDR1 is MDHEN, CDR2 SYDVKM, per germline. The CDR3 has 11 residues. CDR3: CATSGGETQYF. The CDR3 DNA is TGTGCCACCTCGGGGGGAGAGACCCAGTACTTC.

The chain combines TRBV6-1 with TRBJ2-2; no clear D. Trimming removed 6 bases at V and 5 bases at J, with 13 bases between. CDR1 and CDR2 from the germline V gene are MNHNS and SASEGT. This CDR3 region has 14 residues. The CDR3 reads CASRSRLITGELFF. The CDR3 region has the DNA TGTGCCAGCAGAAGTCGGTTAATAACCGGGGAGCTGTTTTTT.

V and J are TRBV5-1 and TRBJ1-2, with 7 bases fitting TRBD1. Germline V gives CDR1 SGHRS, CDR2 YFSETQ. J gave up 8 bases and V 3 bases, and 10 bases lay outside the gene matches. The CDR3 loop spans 14 amino acids. DNA of the CDR3: TGCGCCAGCAGCTGGAAGGGACAGCGGAGCGGCTACACCTTC. Translated, it gives CASSWKGQRSGYTF.

The chain is built from TRBV10-2 and TRBJ1-2, with 9 bases that match TRBD1. This CDR3 is 14 amino acids long. Per germline, CDR1 WSHSY and CDR2 SAAADI. The V and J ends lost 6 bases and 7 bases, in that order; junction bases with no gene match: 9. The CDR3 protein is CASRDLQGARGYTF. The CDR3 region has the DNA TGCGCCAGCAGGGACTTACAGGGGGCGCGTGGCTACACCTTC.

This clone was seen only a few times. This rearrangement joins TRBV4-2 to TRBJ1-1; D remains unclear. This CDR3 has 13 amino acids. The V end lost 4 bases, the J end lost 6 bases, and 12 bases lay between the germline ends. CDR1 LGHNA and CDR2 YNFKEQ come from the germline V gene. CDR3 DNA sequence: TGTGCCAGCAGCCCGGGTCGGGGTGCTGAAGCTTTCTTT. It yields the protein CASSPGRGAEAFF.

This clone was picked up a small number of times. This chain joins TRBV7-9 and TRBJ2-1; the D gene is possibly TRBD1 (6 bases). Germline V lookup: CDR1 SEHNR, CDR2 FQNEAQ (reference sequence). The germline V and J ends were trimmed by 6 bases and 2 bases, with 17 bases remaining between them. CDR3 length equals 16 residues. CDR3 nucleotides: TGTGCCAGCAGTAAATTACAGGGTGGCACCTACAATGAGCAGTTCTTC. Its protein is CASSKLQGGTYNEQFF.

The V gene is TRBV5-5, the J gene TRBJ1-4; no clear D gene. Germline V gene lookup returns CDR1 SGHKS and CDR2 YYEKEE (reference sequence). The CDR3 loop spans 16 amino acids. Trimming removed 0 bases from V and 1 base from J, with 10 bases in between. The CDR3, as DNA: TGTGCCAGCAGCTTGGGTAGATACGGAACTAATGAAAAACTGTTTTTT. Translated, it gives CASSLGRYGTNEKLFF.

This clone appeared once. The V call is TRBV7-8, the J call TRBJ2-1; tentative D call: TRBD2 (6 bases). Germline V gives CDR1 SGHVS, CDR2 FQNEAQ. Trimming took 3 bases from V and 2 from J, leaving 11 bases between them. The CDR3 is 15 residues long. CDR3 sequence reads: CASSLGGGPYNEQFF. Written as DNA, the CDR3 is TGTGCCAGCAGCTTGGGGGGTGGTCCCTACAATGAGCAGTTCTTC. Together with reference TRBV7-8 and TRBJ2-1, the CDR3 gives the full variable domain: GAGVSQSPRYKVAKRGQDVALRCDPISGHVSLFWYQQALGQGPEFLTYFQNEAQLDKSGLPSDRFFAERPEGSVSTLKIQRTQQEDSAVYLCASSLGGGPYNEQFFGPGTRLTVL.

The CDR3 nucleotides are TGTGCCAGCAGCTTAGCGGAGGGCAGGGCGAATTCACCCCTCCACTTT. As protein: CASSLAEGRANSPLHF. V is TRBV7-6 and J is TRBJ1-6, with D tentatively TRBD1 (5 bases). Germline CDR1 and CDR2: SGHVS and FNYEAQ. Trimming stripped 0 bases from V and 7 bases from J, with 13 bases between. The CDR3 covers 16 residues. The full variable domain, rest sourced from reference TRBV7-6 and TRBJ1-6, is GAGVSQSPRYKVTKRGQDVALRCDPISGHVSLYWYRQALGQGPEFLTYFNYEAQQDKSGLPNDRFSAERPEGSISTLTIQRTEQRDSAMYRCASSLAEGRANSPLHFGNGTRLTVT.

The CDR3 sequence: CASSKGNCNSGANVLTF. In DNA form, the CDR3 reads TGTGCCAGCAGCAAAGGTAACTGCAACTCTGGGGCCAACGTCCTGACTTTC. The J gene is TRBJ2-6, the V gene TRBV21-1; the listed D gene, TRBD2, was not tested against the DNA. TRBV21-1 is given as a pseudogene. There are 17 residues in the CDR3.

A few counts support this clone. The chain employs TRBV5-6 and TRBJ1-3; no firm D call. Germline V lookup: CDR1 SGHDT, CDR2 YYEEEE. This CDR3 has 14 residues. Trimming stripped 4 bases from V and 0 bases from J, with 8 bases between. CDR3 nucleotide sequence: TGTGCCAGCAGCCCGGACTTCTCTGGAAACACCATATATTTT. It yields the protein CASSPDFSGNTIYF.

Points on this clone: The junction differs from germline at one of its ends, possibly a read error. The chain carries TRBV2 and TRBJ1-5; perhaps TRBD1 as D (6 bases). Germline loops: CDR1 SNHLY, CDR2 FYNNEI. The CDR3 runs 16 residues. The CDR3: CASSELGAGSNQPQNF. Written as DNA, the CDR3 is TGTGCCAGCAGTGAACTGGGGGCCGGTAGCAATCAGCCCCAGAATTTT.

The rearrangement uses TRBV7-7 and TRBJ2-2; 7 positions match TRBD1. Germline lookup yields CDR1 SSHAT and CDR2 FNYEAQ (reference sequence). CDR3 length: 16 amino acids. The V segment lost 1 base and the J segment 2 bases; nucleotides outside the gene matches: 4. CDR3 bases: TGTGCCAGCAGCTTAGAAGGGGGCCCAAACACCGGGGAGCTGTTTTTT. It translates to CASSLEGGPNTGELFF. Looking up the rest from reference TRBV7-7 and TRBJ2-2 gives the full variable domain: GAGVSQSPRYKVTKRGQDVTLRCDPISSHATLYWYQQALGQGPEFLTYFNYEAQPDKSGLPSDRFSAERPEGSISTLTIQRTEQRDSAMYRCASSLEGGPNTGELFFGEGSRLTVL.

In nucleotides, the CDR3 is TGTGCCAGCAGCTTAGGGGCAGGGCTATCTTATACTGAAGCTTTCTTT. Translated, it gives CASSLGAGLSYTEAFF. This sequence joins TRBV7-6 and TRBJ1-1, with a possible D match to TRBD1 (5 bases). Trimming took off 1 base at V and 5 bases at J, with 17 bases between the two ends. This CDR3 contains 16 residues. Per germline, CDR1 SGHVS and CDR2 FNYEAQ.

The sample holds one count of this clone. The DNA for the CDR3 is TGTGCCAGCTTTAATGGCAATCAGCCCCAGCATTTT. It codes for CASFNGNQPQHF. The gene calls are TRBV18 and TRBJ1-5; D is uncertain. Trimming shortened V by 7 bases and J by 2 bases, and 6 bases separated the two germline ends. The CDR3 is 12 residues long. Germline CDR1 is KGHSH and CDR2 is LQKENI.